The present T cell receptor (beta chain) was sequenced within a study of blood T cell repertoires in COVID-19. Study-level information: PBMCs, B-cell-depleted T cells, or T cells provided the cDNA or gDNA that made up the material.

Profiling relied on immunoSEQ multiplex PCR, and the TCRdb table lists in-frame clones only, not all of them. This sample has 200,000 or so clones, with approximately 80% found just once. The CDR3 runs to 13 residues. The ends were cut back, 9 bases at V and 5 bases at J, with 16 bases in the middle. Germline assignment: CDR1 LNHDA and CDR2 SQIVND (reference sequence). The receptor comes from a human donor with acute or convalescent COVID-19. The donor label of this sample is uncertain. The sample comprised peripheral blood. The rearrangement links TRBV19 to TRBJ1-1; tentatively, D is TRBD1 (6 bases). CDR3 DNA sequence: TGTGCCAGCCACCAAAGGACAGTTACTGAAGCTTTCTTT. Translating gives CASHQRTVTEAFF.